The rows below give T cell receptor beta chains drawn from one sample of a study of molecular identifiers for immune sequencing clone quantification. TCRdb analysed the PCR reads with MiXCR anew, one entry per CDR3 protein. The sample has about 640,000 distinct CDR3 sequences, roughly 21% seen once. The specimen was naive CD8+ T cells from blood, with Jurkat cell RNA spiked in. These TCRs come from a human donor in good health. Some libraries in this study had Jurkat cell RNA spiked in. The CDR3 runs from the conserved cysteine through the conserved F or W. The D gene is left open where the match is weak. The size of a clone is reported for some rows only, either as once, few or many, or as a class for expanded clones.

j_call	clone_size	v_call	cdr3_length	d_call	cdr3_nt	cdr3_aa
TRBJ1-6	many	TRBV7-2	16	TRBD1	TGTGCCAGCAGCTTAGGGACAGGGGAGTGGAATTCACCCCTCCACTTT	CASSLGTGEWNSPLHF
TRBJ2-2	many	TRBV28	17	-	TGTGCCAGCAGTTCGGCAAACTACCTACGTCACACCGGGGAGCTGTTTTTT	CASSSANYLRHTGELFF
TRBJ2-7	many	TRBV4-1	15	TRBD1	TGCGCCAGCAGCCATCAAGGGGACAGCTTCTACGAGCAGTACTTC	CASSHQGDSFYEQYF
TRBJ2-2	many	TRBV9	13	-	TGTGCCAGCAGCCCAGTCGGCACCGGGGAGCTGTTTTTT	CASSPVGTGELFF
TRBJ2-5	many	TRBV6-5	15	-	TGTGCCAGCAGTTACTCCGTGAATGGCGGGGAGACCCAGTACTTC	CASSYSVNGGETQYF
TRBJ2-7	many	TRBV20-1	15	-	TGCAGTGCTAGAGATGGCGCGGCAAGCTCCTACGAGCAGTACTTC	CSARDGAASSYEQYF
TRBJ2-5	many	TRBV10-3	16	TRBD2	TGTGCCATCAGTGACCTCGGACTAGGGTTCCAAGAGACCCAGTACTTC	CAISDLGLGFQETQYF
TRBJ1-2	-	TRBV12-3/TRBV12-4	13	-	TGTGCCAGCAGTTTAGTTACAGTCTATGGCTACACCTTC	CASSLVTVYGYTF
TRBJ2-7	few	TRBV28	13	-	TGTGCCAGCAGGGGGCGAATGGGGTTCGAGCAGTACTTC	CASRGRMGFEQYF
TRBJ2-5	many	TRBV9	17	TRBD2	TGTGCCAGCAGCGTAGGCCTTATAGCGGGGGTACAAGAGACCCAGTACTTC	CASSVGLIAGVQETQYF
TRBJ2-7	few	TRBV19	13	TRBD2	TGTGCCAGTAGTATTAGCGGGAGCCACGAGCAGTACTTC	CASSISGSHEQYF
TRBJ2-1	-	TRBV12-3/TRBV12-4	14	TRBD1	TGTGCCGGCAGACAGACAGGGGGCTACAATGAGCAGTTCTTC	CAGRQTGGYNEQFF
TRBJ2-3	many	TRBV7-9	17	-	TGTGCCAGCAGCTTACGGGAGGACAGTTCTAGCACAGATACGCAGTATTTT	CASSLREDSSSTDTQYF
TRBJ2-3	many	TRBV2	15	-	TGTGCCAGCAGTGGGGACTTTATGAGCACAGATACGCAGTATTTT	CASSGDFMSTDTQYF
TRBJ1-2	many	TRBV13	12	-	TGTGCCAGCAGCCCGCTAGGGGCTGGCTACACCTTC	CASSPLGAGYTF
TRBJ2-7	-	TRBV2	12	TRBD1	TGTGCCAGCAACAGCAGGGGGAGCGAGCAGTACTTC	CASNSRGSEQYF
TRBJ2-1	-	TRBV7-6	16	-	TGTGCCAGCAGTCACCCCGGCCTGAGCTCCTACAATGAGCAGTTCTTC	CASSHPGLSSYNEQFF
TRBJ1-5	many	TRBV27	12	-	TGTGCCAGCAAGACGGGGAACCAGCCCCAGCATTTT	CASKTGNQPQHF
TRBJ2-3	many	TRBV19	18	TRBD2	TGTGCCAGTAGTGGACAGGGGTTTCTAGCGGGAGGTGGAGATACGCAGTATTTT	CASSGQGFLAGGGDTQYF
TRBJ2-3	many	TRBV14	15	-	TGTGCCAGCAGCCAAGTCGCCCTTAACACAGATACGCAGTATTTT	CASSQVALNTDTQYF
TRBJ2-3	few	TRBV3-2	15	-	TGTACCCGCAGGGGGGAGAGCGGGAGCACAGATACGCAGTATTTT	CTRRGESGSTDTQYF
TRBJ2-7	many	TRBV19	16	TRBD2	TGTGCCAGTAGTATGATAGCGGGAGTCCCCCTGTACGAGCAGTACTTC	CASSMIAGVPLYEQYF
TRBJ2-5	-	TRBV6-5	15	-	TGTGCCAGCACTCCGGGGCCGATGGCGGGGGAGACCCAGTACTTC	CASTPGPMAGETQYF
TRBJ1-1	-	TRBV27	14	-	TGTGCCAGCAGTTTTGGGGCGGGGAACACTGAAGCTTTCTTT	CASSFGAGNTEAFF
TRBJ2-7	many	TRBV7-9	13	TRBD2	TGTGCCAGCAGCCACGGCGGGAGGTACGAGCAGTACTTC	CASSHGGRYEQYF
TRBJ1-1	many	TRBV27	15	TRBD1	TGTGCCAGCAGTCCCGTGACAGGGGGGAGGACTGAAGCTTTCTTT	CASSPVTGGRTEAFF
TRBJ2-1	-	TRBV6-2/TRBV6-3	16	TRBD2	TGTGCCAGCAGTTACACCGTGGTAGCGGGTTACAATGAGCAGTTCTTC	CASSYTVVAGYNEQFF
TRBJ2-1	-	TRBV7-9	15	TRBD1	TGTGCCAGCAGCCAATGGGACAGGGGTTCTTATGAGCAGTTCTTC	CASSQWDRGSYEQFF
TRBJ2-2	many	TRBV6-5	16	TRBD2	TGTGCCAGCAATGACTGGGCGGGGGATAACACCGGGGAGCTGTTTTTT	CASNDWAGDNTGELFF
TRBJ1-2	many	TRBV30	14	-	TGTGCCTGGAGCACCGGGACAATCACTGGAGGCTACACCTTC	CAWSTGTITGGYTF
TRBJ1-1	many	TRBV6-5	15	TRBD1	TGTGCCAGCAGCAGGGACAGGGGGGGATGGACTGAAGCTTTCTTT	CASSRDRGGWTEAFF
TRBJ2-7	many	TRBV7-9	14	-	TGTGCCAGCAGCTTAACGCCGGACAGCTACGAGCAGTACTTC	CASSLTPDSYEQYF
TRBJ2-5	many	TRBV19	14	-	TGTGCCAGTAGTCGTTTGACCGGGACCCGGACCCAGTACTTC	CASSRLTGTRTQYF
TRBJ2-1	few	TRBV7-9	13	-	TGTGCCAGCAGCTTTTCGGGGGACAATGAGCAGTTCTTC	CASSFSGDNEQFF
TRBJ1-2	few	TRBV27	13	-	TGTGCCAGCAGTTCCAGCTCCTTAGTTGGCTACACCTTC	CASSSSSLVGYTF
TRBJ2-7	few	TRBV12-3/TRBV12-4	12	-	TGTGCCAGCAGGGGGGTCCTATCCGAGCAGTACTTC	CASRGVLSEQYF
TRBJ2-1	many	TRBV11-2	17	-	TGTGCCAGCAGCTTAATTAGGGGCGAAGGTACCTACAATGAGCAGTTCTTC	CASSLIRGEGTYNEQFF
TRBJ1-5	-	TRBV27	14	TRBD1	TGTGCCAGCAGCGTGACAGGGGACAATCAGCCCCAGCATTTT	CASSVTGDNQPQHF
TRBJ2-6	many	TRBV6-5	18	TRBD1	TGTGCCAGCAGTTACGGGACAGGGGGCCCGTCTGGGGCCAACGTCCTGACTTTC	CASSYGTGGPSGANVLTF
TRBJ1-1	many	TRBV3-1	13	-	TGTGCCAGCAGCCAAGAGTGGGGCCCTGAAGCTTTCTTT	CASSQEWGPEAFF
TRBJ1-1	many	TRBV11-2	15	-	TGTGCCAGCAGCTCTAACTCCAGGGCAGGCACTGAAGCTTTCTTT	CASSSNSRAGTEAFF
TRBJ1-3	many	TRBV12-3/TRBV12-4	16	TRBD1	TGTGCCAGCAGGCCGGGACAGGGGTTCTCTGGAAACACCATATATTTT	CASRPGQGFSGNTIYF
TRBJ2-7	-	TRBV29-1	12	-	TGCAGCGCTGGTTCAGGGGCCGGGGAGCAGTACTTC	CSAGSGAGEQYF
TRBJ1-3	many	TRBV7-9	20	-	TGTGCCAGCAGCACCACCGAGGTTTCGGGTCCCCGGGGGGACGGAAACACCATATATTTT	CASSTTEVSGPRGDGNTIYF
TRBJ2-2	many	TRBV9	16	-	TGTGCCAGCAGCATGTGGGGGACACACAACACCGGGGAGCTGTTTTTT	CASSMWGTHNTGELFF
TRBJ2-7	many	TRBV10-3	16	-	TGTGCCATCAGTGAAGGTCGGTCGCCAAAATCGGACGAGCAGTACTTC	CAISEGRSPKSDEQYF
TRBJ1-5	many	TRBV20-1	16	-	TGCAGTGCTAGTATCCGGGACGAAGGACGCAATCAGCCCCAGCATTTT	CSASIRDEGRNQPQHF
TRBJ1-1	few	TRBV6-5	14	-	TGTGCCAGCAGTTATCGAGACGGGAACACTGAAGCTTTCTTT	CASSYRDGNTEAFF
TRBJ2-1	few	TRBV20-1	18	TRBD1	TGCAGTGCTAGAGGTGGGACAGCGCAATATCCTGATTACAATGAGCAGTTCTTC	CSARGGTAQYPDYNEQFF
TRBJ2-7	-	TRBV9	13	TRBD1	TGTGCCAGCAGCCCAACAGGGGCCCACGAGCAGTACTTC	CASSPTGAHEQYF